This T cell receptor (beta chain) was sequenced for a study of shared clonotypes between healthy human individuals. Assay used: immunoSEQ multiplex PCR; TCRdb lists only in-frame clones, some missing. The sample lists around 440,000 clones; 77% were seen once. Study-level findings and limits: Sequencing depth was expected to influence donor clonotype sharing.

This clone appeared once. Its specificity is unknown. V lost 3 bases and J 4 bases, leaving 15 bases between the germline ends. This CDR3 spans 14 amino acids. From germline, CDR1 is GTSNPN and CDR2 SVGIG (reference sequence). This sequence joins TRBV30 and TRBJ1-2; D possibly corresponds to TRBD1 (6 bases). The sequencing input was PBMCs. The clonotype was recovered from a woman aged 35 to 49 in good health. Some clones in this sample may be carry-over from other donors' samples. Here the CDR3 DNA reads TGTGCCTGGAGAGGACAGCGCCTGCTCTATGGCTACACCTTC. It codes for CAWRGQRLLYGYTF.